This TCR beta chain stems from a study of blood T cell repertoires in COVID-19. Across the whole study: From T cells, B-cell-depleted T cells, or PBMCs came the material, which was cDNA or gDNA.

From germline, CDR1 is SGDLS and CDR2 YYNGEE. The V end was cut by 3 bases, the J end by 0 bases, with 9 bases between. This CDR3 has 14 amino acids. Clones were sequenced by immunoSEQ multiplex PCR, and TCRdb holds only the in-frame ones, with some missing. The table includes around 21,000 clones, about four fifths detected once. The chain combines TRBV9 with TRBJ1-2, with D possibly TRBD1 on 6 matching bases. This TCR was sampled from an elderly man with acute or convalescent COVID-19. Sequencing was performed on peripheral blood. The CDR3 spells CASSAQGTNYGYTF. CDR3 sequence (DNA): TGTGCCAGCAGCGCCCAGGGGACTAACTATGGCTACACCTTC. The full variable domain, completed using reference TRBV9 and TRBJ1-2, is DSGVTQTPKHLITATGQRVTLRCSPRSGDLSVYWYQQSLDQGLQFLIQYYNGEERAKGNILERFSAQQFPDLHSELNLSSLELGDSALYFCASSAQGTNYGYTFGSGTRLTVV.